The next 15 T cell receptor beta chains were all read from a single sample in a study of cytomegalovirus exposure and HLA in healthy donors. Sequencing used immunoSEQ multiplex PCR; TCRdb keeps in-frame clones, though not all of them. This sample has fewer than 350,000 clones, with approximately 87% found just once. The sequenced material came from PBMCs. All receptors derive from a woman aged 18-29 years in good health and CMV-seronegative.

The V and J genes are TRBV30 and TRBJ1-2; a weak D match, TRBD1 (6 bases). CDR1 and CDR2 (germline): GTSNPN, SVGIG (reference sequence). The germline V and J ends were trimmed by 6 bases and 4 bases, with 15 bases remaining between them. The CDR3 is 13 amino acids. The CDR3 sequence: CACRQGRTYGYTF. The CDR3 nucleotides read TGTGCCTGCCGCCAGGGGCGGACCTATGGCTACACCTTC.

The CDR3 nucleotides read TGTGCCAGCAGCGGACAGGGAAGCTCCTACGAGCAGTACTTC. It specifies CASSGQGSSYEQYF. The chain carries TRBV9 and TRBJ2-7, with 7 bases matching TRBD1. With V trimmed by 3 bases and J by 0 bases, 3 bases remained unmatched. CDR3 length equals 14 residues. Germline V lookup: CDR1 SGDLS, CDR2 YYNGEE.

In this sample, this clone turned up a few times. Written as DNA, the CDR3 is TGTGCCAGCAGTCCTTTGGGAGGGGATGAAAACATTCAGTACTTC. Translation gives CASSPLGGDENIQYF. The rearrangement uses TRBV7-9 and TRBJ2-4; 7 bases align to TRBD2. This CDR3 has 15 amino acids. Per germline, CDR1 SEHNR and CDR2 FQNEAQ (reference sequence). With 6 bases clipped from V and 5 bases from J, the junction kept 10 bases outside the gene matches.

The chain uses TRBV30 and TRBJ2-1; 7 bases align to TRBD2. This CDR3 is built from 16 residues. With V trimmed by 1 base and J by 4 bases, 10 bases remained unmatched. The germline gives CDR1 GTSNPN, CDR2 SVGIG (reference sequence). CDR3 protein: CAWSEMAGVKYNEQFF. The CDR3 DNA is TGTGCCTGGAGTGAGATGGCGGGAGTAAAATACAATGAGCAGTTCTTC. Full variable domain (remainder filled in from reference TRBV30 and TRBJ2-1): SQTIHQWPATLVQPVGSPLSLECTVEGTSNPNLYWYRQAAGRGLQLLFYSVGIGQISSEVPQNLSASRPQDRQFILSSKKLLLSDSGFYLCAWSEMAGVKYNEQFFGPGTRLTVL.

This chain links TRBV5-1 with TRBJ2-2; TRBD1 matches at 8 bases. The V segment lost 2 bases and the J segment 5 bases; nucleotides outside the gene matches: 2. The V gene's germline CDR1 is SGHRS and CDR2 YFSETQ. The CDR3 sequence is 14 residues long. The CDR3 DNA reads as TGCGCCAGCAGCTTACAGGGGGAAACCGGGGAGCTGTTTTTT. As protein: CASSLQGETGELFF.

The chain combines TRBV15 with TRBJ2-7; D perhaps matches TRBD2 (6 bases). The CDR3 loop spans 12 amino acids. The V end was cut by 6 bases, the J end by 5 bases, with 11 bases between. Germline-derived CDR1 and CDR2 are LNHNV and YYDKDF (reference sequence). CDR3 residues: CATSLTGDEQYF. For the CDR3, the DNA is TGTGCCACCAGTCTTACGGGGGACGAGCAGTACTTC.

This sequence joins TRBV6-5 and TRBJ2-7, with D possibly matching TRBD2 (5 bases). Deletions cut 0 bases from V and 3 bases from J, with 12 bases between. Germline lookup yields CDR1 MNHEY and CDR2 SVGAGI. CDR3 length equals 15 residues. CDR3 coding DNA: TGTGCCAGCAGTTACTCGCGGGCTAGCCGCTACGAGCAGTACTTC. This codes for CASSYSRASRYEQYF.

This CDR3 reads CASSPRKGGQIYGYTF. The CDR3 nucleotides read TGTGCCAGCAGTCCTCGAAAAGGCGGGCAGATCTATGGCTACACCTTC. The chain uses TRBV27 and TRBJ1-2; D is ambiguous. Trimming removed 5 bases from V and 4 bases from J, with 20 bases in between. The CDR3 extends over 16 amino acids. Germline V gene sequence: CDR1 MNHEY, CDR2 SMNVEV (reference sequence).

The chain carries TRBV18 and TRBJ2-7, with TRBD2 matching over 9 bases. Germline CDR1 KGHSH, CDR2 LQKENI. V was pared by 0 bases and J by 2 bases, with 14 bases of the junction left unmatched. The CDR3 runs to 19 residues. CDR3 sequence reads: CASSPPFVPKAGGTYEQYF. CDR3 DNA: TGTGCCAGCTCACCACCTTTCGTCCCTAAGGCGGGGGGGACCTACGAGCAGTACTTC.

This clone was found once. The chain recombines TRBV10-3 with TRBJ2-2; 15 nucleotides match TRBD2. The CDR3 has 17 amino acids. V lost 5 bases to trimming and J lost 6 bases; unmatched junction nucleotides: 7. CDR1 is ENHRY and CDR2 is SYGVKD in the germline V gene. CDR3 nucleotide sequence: TGTGCCATCAGTCCGGGACTAGCGGGAGGTTCGGCCGGGGAGCTGTTTTTT. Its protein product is CAISPGLAGGSAGELFF.

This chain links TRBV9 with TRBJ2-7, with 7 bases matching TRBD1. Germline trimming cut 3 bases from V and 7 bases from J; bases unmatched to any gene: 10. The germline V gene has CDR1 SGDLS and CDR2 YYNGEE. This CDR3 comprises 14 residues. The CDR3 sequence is CASSGRDSSMEQYF. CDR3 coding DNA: TGTGCCAGCAGCGGCCGGGACAGCTCTATGGAGCAGTACTTC.

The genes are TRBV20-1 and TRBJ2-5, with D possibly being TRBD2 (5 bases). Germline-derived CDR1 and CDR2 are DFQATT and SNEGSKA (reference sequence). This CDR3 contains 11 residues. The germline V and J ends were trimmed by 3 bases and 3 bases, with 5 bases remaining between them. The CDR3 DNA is TGCAGTGCTAGCGGGGAAGAGACCCAGTACTTC. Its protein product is CSASGEETQYF.

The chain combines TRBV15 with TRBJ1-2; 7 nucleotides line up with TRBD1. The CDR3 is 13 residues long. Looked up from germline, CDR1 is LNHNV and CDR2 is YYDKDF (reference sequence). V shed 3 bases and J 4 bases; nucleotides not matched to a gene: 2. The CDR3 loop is CATSRTGIYGYTF. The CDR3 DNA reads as TGTGCCACCAGCAGGACAGGGATCTATGGCTACACCTTC.

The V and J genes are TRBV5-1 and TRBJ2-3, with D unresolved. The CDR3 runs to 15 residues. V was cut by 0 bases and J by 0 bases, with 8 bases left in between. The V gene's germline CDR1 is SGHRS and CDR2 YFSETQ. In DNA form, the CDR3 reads TGCGCCAGCAGCTTGGGGGCCACTAGCACAGATACGCAGTATTTT. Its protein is CASSLGATSTDTQYF.

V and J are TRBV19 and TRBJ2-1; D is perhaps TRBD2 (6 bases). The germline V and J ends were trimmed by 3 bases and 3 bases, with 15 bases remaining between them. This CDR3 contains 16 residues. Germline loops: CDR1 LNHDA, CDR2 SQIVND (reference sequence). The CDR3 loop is CASSMRAGPIYNEQFF. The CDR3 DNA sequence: TGTGCCAGTAGTATGAGGGCGGGACCCATCTACAATGAGCAGTTCTTC. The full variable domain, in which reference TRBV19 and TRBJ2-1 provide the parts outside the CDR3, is DGGITQSPKYLFRKEGQNVTLSCEQNLNHDAMYWYRQDPGQGLRLIYYSQIVNDFQKGDIAEGYSVSREKKESFPLTVTSAQKNPTAFYLCASSMRAGPIYNEQFFGPGTRLTVL.